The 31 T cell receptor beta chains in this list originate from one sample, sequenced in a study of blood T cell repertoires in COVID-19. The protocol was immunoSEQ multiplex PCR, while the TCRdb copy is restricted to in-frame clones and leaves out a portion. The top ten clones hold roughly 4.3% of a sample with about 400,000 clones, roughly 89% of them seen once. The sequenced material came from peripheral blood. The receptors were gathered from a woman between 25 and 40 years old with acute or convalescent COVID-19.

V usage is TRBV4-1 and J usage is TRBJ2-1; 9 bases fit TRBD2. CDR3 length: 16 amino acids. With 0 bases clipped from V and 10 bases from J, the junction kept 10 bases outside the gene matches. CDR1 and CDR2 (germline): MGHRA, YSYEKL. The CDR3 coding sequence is TGCGCCAGCAGCCAAGAGGAAGCGGGGGGTCTGTGGGAGCAGTTCTTC. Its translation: CASSQEEAGGLWEQFF.

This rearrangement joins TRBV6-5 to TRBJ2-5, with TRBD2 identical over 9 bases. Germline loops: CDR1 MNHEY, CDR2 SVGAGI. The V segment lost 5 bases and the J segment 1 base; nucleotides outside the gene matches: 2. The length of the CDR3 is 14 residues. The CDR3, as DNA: TGTGCCAGCAGTCCGACTAGCGGCCAAGAGACCCAGTACTTC. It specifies CASSPTSGQETQYF.

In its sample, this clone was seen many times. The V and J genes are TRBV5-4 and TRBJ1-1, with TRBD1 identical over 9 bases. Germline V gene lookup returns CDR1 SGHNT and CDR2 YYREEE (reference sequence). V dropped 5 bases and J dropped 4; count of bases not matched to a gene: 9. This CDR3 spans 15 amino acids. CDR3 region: CASSLGQGRTTEAFF. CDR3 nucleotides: TGTGCCAGCAGTTTAGGACAGGGGCGCACCACTGAAGCTTTCTTT.

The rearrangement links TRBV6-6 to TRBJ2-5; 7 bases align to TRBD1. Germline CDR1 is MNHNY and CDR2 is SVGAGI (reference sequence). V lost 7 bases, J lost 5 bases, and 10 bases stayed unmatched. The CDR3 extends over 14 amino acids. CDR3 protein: CASTEELTGETQYF. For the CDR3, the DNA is TGTGCCAGCACCGAGGAATTGACAGGGGAGACCCAGTACTTC.

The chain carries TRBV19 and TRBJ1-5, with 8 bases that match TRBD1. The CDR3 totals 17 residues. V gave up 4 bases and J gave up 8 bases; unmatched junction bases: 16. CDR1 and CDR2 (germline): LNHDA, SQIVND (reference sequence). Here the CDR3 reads CASSTSFPGQGIEPQHF. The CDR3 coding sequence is TGTGCCAGTAGTACCTCATTCCCCGGACAGGGTATTGAGCCCCAGCATTTT.

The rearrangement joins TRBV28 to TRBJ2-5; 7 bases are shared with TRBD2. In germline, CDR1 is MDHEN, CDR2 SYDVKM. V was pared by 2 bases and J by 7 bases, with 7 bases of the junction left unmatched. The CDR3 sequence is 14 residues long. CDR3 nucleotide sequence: TGTGCCAGCAGTTTAAGCGGGGCCGGTGGGACCCAGTACTTC. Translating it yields CASSLSGAGGTQYF. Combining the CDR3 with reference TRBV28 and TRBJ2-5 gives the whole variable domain DVKVTQSSRYLVKRTGEKVFLECVQDMDHENMFWYRQDPGLGLRLIYFSYDVKMKEKGDIPEGYSVSREKKERFSLILESASTNQTSMYLCASSLSGAGGTQYFGPGTRLLVL.

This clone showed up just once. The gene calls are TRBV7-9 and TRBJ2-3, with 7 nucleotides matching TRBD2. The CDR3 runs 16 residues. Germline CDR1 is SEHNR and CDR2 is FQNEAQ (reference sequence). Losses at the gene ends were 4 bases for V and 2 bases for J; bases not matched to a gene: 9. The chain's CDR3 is CASSSIWGTTTDTQYF. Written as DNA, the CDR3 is TGTGCCAGCAGCTCGATCTGGGGGACTACCACAGATACGCAGTATTTT.

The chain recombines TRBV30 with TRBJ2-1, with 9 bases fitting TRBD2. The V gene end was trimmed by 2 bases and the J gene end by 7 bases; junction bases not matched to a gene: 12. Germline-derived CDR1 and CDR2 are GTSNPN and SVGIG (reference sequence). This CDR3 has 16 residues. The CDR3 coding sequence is TGTGCCTGGAGTCGCGGGCGCGGGGGGGCTATAAATGAGCAGTTCTTC. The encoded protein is CAWSRGRGGAINEQFF.

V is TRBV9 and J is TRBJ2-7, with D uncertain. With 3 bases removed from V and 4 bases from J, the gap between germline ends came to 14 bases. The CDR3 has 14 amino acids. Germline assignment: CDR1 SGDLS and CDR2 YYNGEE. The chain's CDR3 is CASSETELLYEQYF. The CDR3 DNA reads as TGTGCCAGCAGCGAAACGGAGCTCTTGTACGAGCAGTACTTC.

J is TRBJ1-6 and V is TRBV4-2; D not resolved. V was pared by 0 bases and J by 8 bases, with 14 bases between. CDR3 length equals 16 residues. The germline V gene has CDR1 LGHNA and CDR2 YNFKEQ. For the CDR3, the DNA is TGTGCCAGCAGCCAAGAAGAATCAGCCCGGGATTCACCCCTCCACTTT. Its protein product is CASSQEESARDSPLHF.

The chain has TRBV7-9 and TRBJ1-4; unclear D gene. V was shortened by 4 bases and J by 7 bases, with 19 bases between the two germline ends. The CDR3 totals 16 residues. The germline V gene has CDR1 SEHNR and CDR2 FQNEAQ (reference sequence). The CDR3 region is CASSSSIDLRGEKLFF. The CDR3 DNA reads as TGTGCCAGCAGCTCCTCGATTGACTTGAGAGGTGAAAAACTGTTTTTT.

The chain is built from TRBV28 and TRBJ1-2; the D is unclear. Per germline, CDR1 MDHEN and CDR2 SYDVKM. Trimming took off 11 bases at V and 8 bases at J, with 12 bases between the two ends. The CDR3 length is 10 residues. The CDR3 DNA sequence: TGTGCCTCTGGAGAACTCGGCTACACCTTC. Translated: CASGELGYTF.

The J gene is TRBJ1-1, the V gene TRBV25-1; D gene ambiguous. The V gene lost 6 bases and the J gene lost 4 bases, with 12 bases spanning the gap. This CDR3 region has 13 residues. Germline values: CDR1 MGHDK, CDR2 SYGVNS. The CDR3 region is CASSRKAGTEAFF. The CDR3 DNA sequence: TGTGCCAGCAGCCGAAAAGCGGGCACTGAAGCTTTCTTT.

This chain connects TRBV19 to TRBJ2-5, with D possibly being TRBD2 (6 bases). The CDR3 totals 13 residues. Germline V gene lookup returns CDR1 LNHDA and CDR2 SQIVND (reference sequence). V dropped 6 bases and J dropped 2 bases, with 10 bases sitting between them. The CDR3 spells CASRGLQQETQYF. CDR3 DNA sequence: TGTGCCAGTAGGGGACTTCAACAAGAGACCCAGTACTTC.

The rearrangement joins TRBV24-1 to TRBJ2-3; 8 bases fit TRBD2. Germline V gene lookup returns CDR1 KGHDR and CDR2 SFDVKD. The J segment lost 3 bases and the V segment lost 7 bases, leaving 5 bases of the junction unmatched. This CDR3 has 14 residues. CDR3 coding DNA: TGTGCCACCAGACGGGGGGGCGTGACAGATACGCAGTATTTT. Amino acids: CATRRGGVTDTQYF.

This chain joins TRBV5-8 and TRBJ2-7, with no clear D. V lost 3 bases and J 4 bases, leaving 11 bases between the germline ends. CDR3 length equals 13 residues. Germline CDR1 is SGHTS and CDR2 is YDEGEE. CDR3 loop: CASSSDTWYEQYF. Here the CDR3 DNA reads TGTGCCAGCAGCTCCGATACTTGGTACGAGCAGTACTTC.

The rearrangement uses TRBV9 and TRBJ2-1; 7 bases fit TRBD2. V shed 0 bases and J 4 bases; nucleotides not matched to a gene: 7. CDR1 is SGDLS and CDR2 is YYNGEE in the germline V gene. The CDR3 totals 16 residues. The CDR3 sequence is CASSVGGRGIYNEQFF. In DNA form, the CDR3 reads TGTGCCAGCAGCGTAGGTGGGCGGGGGATTTACAATGAGCAGTTCTTC.

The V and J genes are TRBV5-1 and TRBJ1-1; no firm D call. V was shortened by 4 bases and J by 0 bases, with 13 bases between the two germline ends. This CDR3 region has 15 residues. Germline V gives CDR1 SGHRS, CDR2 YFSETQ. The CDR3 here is CASSPSVVVNTEAFF. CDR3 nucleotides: TGCGCCAGCAGCCCGAGTGTTGTAGTGAACACTGAAGCTTTCTTT.

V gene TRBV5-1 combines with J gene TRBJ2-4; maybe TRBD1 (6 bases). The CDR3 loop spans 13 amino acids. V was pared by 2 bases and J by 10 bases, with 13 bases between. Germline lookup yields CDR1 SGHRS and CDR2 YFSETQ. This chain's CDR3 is CASSFEQGSIQYF. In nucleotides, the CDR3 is TGCGCCAGCAGCTTCGAACAGGGAAGTATTCAGTACTTC. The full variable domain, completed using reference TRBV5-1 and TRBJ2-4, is KAGVTQTPRYLIKTRGQQVTLSCSPISGHRSVSWYQQTPGQGLQFLFEYFSETQRNKGNFPGRFSGRQFSNSRSEMNVSTLELGDSALYLCASSFEQGSIQYFGAGTRLSVL.

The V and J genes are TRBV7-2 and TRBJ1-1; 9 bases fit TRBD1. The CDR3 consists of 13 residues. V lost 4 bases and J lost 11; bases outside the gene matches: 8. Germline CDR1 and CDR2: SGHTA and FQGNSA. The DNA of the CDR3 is TGTGCCAGCAGCTCACAGGGGGCCACCGTGGCTTTCTTT. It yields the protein CASSSQGATVAFF.

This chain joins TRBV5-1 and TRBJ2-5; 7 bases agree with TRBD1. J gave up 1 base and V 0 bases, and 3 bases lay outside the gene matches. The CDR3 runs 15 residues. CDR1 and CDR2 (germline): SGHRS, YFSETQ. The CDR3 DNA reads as TGCGCCAGCAGCTTGGTAACAGGGGCCCAAGAGACCCAGTACTTC. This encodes CASSLVTGAQETQYF.

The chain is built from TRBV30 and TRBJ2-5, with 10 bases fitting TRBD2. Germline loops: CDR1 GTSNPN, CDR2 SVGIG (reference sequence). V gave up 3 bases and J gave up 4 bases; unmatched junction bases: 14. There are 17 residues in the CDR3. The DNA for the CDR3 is TGTGCCTGGAGGTCCCGCCTAGCGGGGGCCCCGCGAGAGACCCAGTACTTC. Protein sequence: CAWRSRLAGAPRETQYF.

The CDR3 loop reads CASSVGQGKGEKLFF. The CDR3 DNA reads TGTGCCAGCAGCGTGGGACAGGGGAAGGGTGAAAAACTGTTTTTT. The chain joins TRBV9 to TRBJ1-4; 10 positions match TRBD1. Germline V lookup: CDR1 SGDLS, CDR2 YYNGEE. The CDR3 contains 15 residues. The V gene end was trimmed by 2 bases and the J gene end by 7 bases; junction bases not matched to a gene: 5.

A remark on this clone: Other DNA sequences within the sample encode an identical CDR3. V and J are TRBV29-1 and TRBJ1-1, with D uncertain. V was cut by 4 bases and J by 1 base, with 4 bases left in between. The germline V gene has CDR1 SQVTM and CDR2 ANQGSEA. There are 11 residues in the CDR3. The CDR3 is CSVGRNTEAFF. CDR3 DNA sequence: TGCAGCGTTGGTAGGAACACTGAAGCTTTCTTT.

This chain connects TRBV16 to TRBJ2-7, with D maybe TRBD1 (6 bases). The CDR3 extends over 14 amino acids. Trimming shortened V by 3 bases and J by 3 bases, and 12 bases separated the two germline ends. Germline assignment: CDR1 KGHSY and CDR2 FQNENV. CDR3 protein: CASSHRTAFYEQYF. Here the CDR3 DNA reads TGTGCCAGCAGCCACAGGACAGCCTTCTACGAGCAGTACTTC.

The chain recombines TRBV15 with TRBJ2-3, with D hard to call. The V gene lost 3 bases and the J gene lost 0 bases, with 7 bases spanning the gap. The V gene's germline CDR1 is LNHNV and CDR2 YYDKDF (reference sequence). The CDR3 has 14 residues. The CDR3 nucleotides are TGTGCCACCAGCAGTGCACAGAGCACAGATACGCAGTATTTT. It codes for CATSSAQSTDTQYF.

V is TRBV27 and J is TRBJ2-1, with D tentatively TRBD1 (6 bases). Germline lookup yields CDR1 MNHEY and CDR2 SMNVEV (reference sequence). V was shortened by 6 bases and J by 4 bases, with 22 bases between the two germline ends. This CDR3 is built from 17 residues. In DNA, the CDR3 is TGTGCCAGCAGAACTAACCTCTTGGACAGACTTTACAATGAGCAGTTCTTC. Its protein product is CASRTNLLDRLYNEQFF.

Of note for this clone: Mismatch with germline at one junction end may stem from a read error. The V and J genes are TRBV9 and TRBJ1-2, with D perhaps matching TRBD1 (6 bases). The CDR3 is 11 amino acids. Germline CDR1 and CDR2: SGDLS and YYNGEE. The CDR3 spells CASSPPEGGIF. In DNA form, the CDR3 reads TGTGCCAGCAGCCCACCCGAGGGGGGGATCTTC. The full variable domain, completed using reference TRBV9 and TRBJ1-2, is DSGVTQTPKHLITATGQRVTLRCSPRSGDLSVYWYQQSLDQGLQFLIQYYNGEERAKGNILERFSAQQFPDLHSELNLSSLELGDSALYFCASSPPEGGIFGSGTRLTVV.

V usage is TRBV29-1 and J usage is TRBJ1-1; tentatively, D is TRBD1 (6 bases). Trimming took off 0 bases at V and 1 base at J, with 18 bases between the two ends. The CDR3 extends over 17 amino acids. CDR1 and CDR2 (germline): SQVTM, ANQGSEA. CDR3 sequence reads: CSVEDKTLQGRNTEAFF. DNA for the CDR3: TGCAGCGTTGAAGATAAGACCCTACAGGGAAGGAACACTGAAGCTTTCTTT. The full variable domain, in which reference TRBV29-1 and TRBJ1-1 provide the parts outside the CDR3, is SAVISQKPSRDICQRGTSLTIQCQVDSQVTMMFWYRQQPGQSLTLIATANQGSEATYESGFVIDKFPISRPNLTFSTLTVSNMSPEDSSIYLCSVEDKTLQGRNTEAFFGQGTRLTVV.

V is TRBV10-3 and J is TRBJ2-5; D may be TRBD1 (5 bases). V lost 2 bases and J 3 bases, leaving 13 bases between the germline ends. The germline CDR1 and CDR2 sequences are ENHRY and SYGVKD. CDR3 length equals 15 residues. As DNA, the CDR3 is TGTGCCATCAGTGAGCCGATCGCAGGGAAAGAGACCCAGTACTTC. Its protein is CAISEPIAGKETQYF.

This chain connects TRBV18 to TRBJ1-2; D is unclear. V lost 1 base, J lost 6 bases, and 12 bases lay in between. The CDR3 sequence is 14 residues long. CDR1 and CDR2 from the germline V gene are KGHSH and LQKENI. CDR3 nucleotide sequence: TGTGCCAGCTCACCACAGAGCCGAGTGGATGGCTACACCTTC. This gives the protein CASSPQSRVDGYTF.